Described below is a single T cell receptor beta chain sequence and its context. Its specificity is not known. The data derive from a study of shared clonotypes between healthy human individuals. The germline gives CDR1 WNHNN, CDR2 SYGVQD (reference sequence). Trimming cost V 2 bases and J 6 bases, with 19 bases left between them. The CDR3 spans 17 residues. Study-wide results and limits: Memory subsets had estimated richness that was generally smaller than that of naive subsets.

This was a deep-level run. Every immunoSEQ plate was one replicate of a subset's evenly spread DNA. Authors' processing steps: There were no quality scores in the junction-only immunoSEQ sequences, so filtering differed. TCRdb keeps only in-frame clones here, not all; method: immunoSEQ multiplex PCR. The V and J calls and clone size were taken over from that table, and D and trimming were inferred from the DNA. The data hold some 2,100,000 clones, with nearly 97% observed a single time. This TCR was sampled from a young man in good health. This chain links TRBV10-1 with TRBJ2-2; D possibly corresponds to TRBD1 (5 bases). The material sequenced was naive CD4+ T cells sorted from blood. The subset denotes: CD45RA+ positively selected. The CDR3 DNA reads TGCGCCAGCAGTGAGCCCTCCTCAGGGAAGTATCCCGGGGAGCTGTTTTTT. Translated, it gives CASSEPSSGKYPGELFF.